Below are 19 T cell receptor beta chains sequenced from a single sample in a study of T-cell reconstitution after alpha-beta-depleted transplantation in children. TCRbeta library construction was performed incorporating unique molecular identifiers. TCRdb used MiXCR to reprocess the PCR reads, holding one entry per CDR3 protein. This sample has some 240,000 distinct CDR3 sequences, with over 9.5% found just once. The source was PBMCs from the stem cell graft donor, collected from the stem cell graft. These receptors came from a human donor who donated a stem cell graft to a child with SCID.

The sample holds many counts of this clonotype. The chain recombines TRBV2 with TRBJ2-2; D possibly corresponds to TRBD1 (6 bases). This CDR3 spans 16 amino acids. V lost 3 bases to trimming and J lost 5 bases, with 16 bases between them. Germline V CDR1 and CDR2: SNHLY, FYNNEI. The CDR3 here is CASSDISTGQTGELFF. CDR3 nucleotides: TGTGCCAGCAGTGATATCTCGACAGGCCAGACCGGGGAGCTGTTTTTT.

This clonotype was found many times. CDR3 coding DNA: TGTGCCAGCAGCTTGGGAAGCGGGGGGGCTACCAGGGAGCAGTTCTTC. Its translation: CASSLGSGGATREQFF. V is TRBV5-6 and J is TRBJ2-1; 10 positions agree with TRBD2. CDR3 length: 16 residues. V was pared by 0 bases and J by 10 bases, with 10 bases of the junction left unmatched. CDR1 SGHDT and CDR2 YYEEEE come from the germline V gene. Supplemented by reference TRBV5-6 and TRBJ2-1, the full variable domain reads DAGVTQSPTHLIKTRGQQVTLRCSPKSGHDTVSWYQQALGQGPQFIFQYYEEEERQRGNFPDRFSGHQFPNYSSELNVNALLLGDSALYLCASSLGSGGATREQFFGPGTRLTVL.

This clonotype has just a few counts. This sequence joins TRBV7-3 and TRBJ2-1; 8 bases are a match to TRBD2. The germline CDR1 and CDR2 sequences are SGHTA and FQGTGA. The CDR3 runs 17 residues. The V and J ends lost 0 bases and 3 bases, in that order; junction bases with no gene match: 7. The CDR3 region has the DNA TGTGCCAGCAGCTTAACCGGGGTGCGGGGGGTCTACAATGAGCAGTTCTTC. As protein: CASSLTGVRGVYNEQFF.

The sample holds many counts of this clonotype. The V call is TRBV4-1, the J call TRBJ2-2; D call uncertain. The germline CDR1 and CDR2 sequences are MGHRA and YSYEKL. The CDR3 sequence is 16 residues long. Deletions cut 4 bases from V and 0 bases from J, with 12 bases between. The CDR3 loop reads CASSLLSFPNTGELFF. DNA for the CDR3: TGCGCCAGCAGCCTTCTGTCCTTCCCGAACACCGGGGAGCTGTTTTTT.

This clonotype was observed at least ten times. The CDR3 reads CASSPFPGQPQHF. The CDR3 bases are TGTGCCAGCAGCCCCTTTCCTGGGCAGCCCCAGCATTTT. This chain joins TRBV4-2 and TRBJ1-5; D unclear. Trimming removed 4 bases at V and 7 bases at J, with 11 bases between. The CDR3 runs to 13 residues. Germline V gene lookup returns CDR1 LGHNA and CDR2 YNFKEQ.

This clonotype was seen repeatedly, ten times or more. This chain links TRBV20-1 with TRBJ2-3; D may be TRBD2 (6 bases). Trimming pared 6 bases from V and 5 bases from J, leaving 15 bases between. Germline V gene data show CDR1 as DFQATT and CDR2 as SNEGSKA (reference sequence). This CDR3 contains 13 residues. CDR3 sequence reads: CSATHRGKDTQYF. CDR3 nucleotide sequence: TGCAGTGCCACACACCGGGGGAAAGATACGCAGTATTTT.

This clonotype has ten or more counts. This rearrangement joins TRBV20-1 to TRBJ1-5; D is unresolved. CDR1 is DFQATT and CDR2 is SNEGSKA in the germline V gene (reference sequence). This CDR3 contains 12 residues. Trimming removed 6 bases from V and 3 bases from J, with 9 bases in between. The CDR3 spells CSAKGPNQPQHF. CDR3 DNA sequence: TGCAGTGCAAAAGGCCCCAATCAGCCCCAGCATTTT.

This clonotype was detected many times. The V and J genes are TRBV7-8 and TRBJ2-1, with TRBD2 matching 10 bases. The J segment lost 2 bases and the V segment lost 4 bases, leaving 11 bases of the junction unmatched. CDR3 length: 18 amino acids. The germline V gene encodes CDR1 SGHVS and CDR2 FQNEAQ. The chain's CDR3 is CASSSPHLAGDTYNEQFF. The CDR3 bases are TGTGCCAGCAGCTCCCCACACCTAGCGGGGGACACCTACAATGAGCAGTTCTTC.

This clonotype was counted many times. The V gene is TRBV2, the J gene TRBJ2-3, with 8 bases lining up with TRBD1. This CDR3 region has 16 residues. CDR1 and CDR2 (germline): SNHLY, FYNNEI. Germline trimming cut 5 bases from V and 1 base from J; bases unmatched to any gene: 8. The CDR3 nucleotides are TGTGCCAGCAGTAAAGACAGGGGAAGAGGCACAGATACGCAGTATTTT. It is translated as CASSKDRGRGTDTQYF.

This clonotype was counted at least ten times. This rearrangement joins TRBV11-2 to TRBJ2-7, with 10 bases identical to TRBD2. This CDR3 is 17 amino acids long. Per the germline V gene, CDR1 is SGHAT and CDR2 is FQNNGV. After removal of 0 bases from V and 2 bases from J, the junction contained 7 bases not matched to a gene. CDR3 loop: CASSLDSSGGSTYEQYF. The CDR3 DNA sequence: TGTGCCAGCAGCTTAGATAGTAGCGGGGGGTCTACCTACGAGCAGTACTTC.

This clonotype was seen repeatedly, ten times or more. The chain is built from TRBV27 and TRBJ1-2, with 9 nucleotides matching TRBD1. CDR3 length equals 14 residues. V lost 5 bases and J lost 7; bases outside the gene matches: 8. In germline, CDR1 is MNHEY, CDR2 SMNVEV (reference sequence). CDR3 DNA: TGTGCCAGCAGTGCCGGGACAGGGAGTGGTGGCTACACCTTC. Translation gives CASSAGTGSGGYTF.

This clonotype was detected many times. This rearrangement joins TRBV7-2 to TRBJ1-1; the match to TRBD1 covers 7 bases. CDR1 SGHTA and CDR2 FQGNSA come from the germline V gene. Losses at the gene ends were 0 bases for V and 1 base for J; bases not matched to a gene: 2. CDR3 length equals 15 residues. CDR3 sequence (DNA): TGTGCCAGCAGCTTAGCGGGGACAGCGAACACTGAAGCTTTCTTT. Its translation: CASSLAGTANTEAFF.

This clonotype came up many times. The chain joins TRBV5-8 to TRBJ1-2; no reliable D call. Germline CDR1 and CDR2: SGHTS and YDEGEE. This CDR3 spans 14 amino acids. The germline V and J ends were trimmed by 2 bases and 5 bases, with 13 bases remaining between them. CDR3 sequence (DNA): TGTGCCAGCAGCTTAAAGACGGTGCCTTATGGCTACACCTTC. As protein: CASSLKTVPYGYTF.

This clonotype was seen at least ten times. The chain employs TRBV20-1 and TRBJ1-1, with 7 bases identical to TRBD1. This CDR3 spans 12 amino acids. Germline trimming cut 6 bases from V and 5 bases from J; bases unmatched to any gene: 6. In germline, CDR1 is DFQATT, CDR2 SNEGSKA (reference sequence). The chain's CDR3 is CSAGRGRTEAFF. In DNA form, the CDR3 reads TGCAGTGCAGGCAGGGGGAGGACTGAAGCTTTCTTT.

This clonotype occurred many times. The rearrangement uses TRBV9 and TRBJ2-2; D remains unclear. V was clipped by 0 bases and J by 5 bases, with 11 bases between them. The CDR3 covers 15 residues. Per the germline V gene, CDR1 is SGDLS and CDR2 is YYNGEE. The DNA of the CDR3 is TGTGCCAGCAGCGTAGGCAGGTTGCAGACCGGGGAGCTGTTTTTT. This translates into CASSVGRLQTGELFF.

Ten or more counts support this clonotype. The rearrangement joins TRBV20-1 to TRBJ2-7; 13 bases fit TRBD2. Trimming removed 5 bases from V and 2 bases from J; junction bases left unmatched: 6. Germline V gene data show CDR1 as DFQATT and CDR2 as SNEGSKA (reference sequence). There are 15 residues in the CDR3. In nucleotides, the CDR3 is TGCAGTGCTTACGCCGGGACTAGCGGGGCCTACGAGCAGTACTTC. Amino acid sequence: CSAYAGTSGAYEQYF.

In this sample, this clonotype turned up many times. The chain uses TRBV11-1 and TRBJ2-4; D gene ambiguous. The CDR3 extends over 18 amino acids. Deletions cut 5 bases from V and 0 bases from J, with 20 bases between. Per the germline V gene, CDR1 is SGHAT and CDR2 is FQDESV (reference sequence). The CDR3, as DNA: TGTGCCAGCAGCGAAGGACCGAGATTACAGCTAGCCAAAAACATTCAGTACTTC. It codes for CASSEGPRLQLAKNIQYF.

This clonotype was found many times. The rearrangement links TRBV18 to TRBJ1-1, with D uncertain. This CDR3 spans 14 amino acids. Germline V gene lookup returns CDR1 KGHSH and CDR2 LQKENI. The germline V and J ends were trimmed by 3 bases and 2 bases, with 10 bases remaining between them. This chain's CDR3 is CASSPWGTNTEAFF. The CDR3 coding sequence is TGTGCCAGCTCACCTTGGGGAACAAACACTGAAGCTTTCTTT.

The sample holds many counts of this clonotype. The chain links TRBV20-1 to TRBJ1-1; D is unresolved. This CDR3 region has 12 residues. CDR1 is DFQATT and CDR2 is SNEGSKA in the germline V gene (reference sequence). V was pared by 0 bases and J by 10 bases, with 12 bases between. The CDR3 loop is CSARDMDGVAFF. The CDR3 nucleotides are TGCAGTGCTAGAGATATGGATGGGGTAGCTTTCTTT.